Below are 15 T cell receptor beta chains sequenced from a single sample in a study of blood T cell repertoires in COVID-19. The repertoire was sequenced with immunoSEQ multiplex PCR; TCRdb's copy has only in-frame clones and lacks some. The sample includes over 200,000 clones, around 90% of them seen just once. Sequenced input: peripheral blood. The source is a man in his fifties or sixties who had recovered from COVID-19.

V and J are TRBV6-4 and TRBJ1-2, with 10 bases aligning to TRBD1. The V gene's germline CDR1 is MRHNA and CDR2 SNTAGT. Germline trimming cut 6 bases from V and 2 bases from J; bases unmatched to any gene: 6. The length of the CDR3 is 15 residues. CDR3 sequence reads: CASSADRGKNYGYTF. The CDR3 DNA sequence: TGTGCCAGCAGCGCGGACAGGGGGAAAAACTATGGCTACACCTTC.

The chain recombines TRBV6-5 with TRBJ2-3; TRBD2 matches 7 bases. CDR1 is MNHEY and CDR2 is SVGAGI in the germline V gene. The CDR3 is made up of 14 amino acids. V shed 8 bases and J 2 bases; nucleotides not matched to a gene: 7. As DNA, the CDR3 is TGTGCCAGCGCGGCTAGCGGCCTCACAGATACGCAGTATTTT. It translates to CASAASGLTDTQYF.

This chain uses TRBV5-4 with TRBJ1-2; possibly TRBD1 for D (6 bases). The germline V gene encodes CDR1 SGHNT and CDR2 YYREEE (reference sequence). With 4 bases removed from V and 4 bases from J, the gap between germline ends came to 14 bases. This CDR3 has 14 residues. The CDR3 region is CASSVLDSVYGYTF. DNA of the CDR3: TGTGCCAGCAGCGTACTGGACAGTGTCTATGGCTACACCTTC.

This clone was counted a single time. The gene calls are TRBV5-1 and TRBJ2-5, with 14 nucleotides matching TRBD2. The length of the CDR3 is 23 residues. The germline V gene has CDR1 SGHRS and CDR2 YFSETQ. V was clipped by 4 bases and J by 6 bases; unmatched bases: 29. The CDR3 here is CASSPGYVALTSGGAIGTKTQYF. Written as DNA, the CDR3 is TGCGCCAGCAGCCCGGGATACGTTGCCCTGACTAGCGGGGGGGCAATTGGTACGAAGACCCAGTACTTC.

The CDR3 coding sequence is TGTGCCAGCATTGGGACCGGGACACTCTACGAGCAGTACTTC. Protein: CASIGTGTLYEQYF. The rearrangement joins TRBV5-6 to TRBJ2-7; tentative D call: TRBD1 (6 bases). The V gene lost 6 bases and the J gene lost 3 bases, with 16 bases spanning the gap. The CDR3 contains 14 residues. Germline V CDR1 and CDR2: SGHDT, YYEEEE.

A remark on this clone: Other DNA sequences in the same sample also yield this CDR3. The rearrangement joins TRBV12-3 or TRBV12-4 to TRBJ1-1, with TRBD1 matching over 7 bases. The CDR3 contains 13 residues. V shed 6 bases and J 5 bases; nucleotides not matched to a gene: 6. The CDR3 reads CASSRQGSTEAFF. The CDR3 DNA follows: TGTGCCAGCAGCCGACAGGGATCGACTGAAGCTTTCTTT.

The chain has TRBV5-8 and TRBJ2-6; TRBD2 agrees at 7 bases. The V gene end was trimmed by 6 bases and the J gene end by 1 base; junction bases not matched to a gene: 13. Germline V lookup: CDR1 SGHTS, CDR2 YDEGEE. The CDR3 spans 18 residues. The CDR3, as DNA: TGTGCCAGCAACACCTTCGGGGGGACCACATCTGGGGCCAACGTCCTGACTTTC. This gives the protein CASNTFGGTTSGANVLTF.

This chain uses TRBV5-4 with TRBJ1-1; D is ambiguous. CDR1 is SGHNT, CDR2 YYREEE, per germline (reference sequence). The CDR3 loop spans 14 amino acids. The V gene lost 0 bases and the J gene lost 1 base, with 7 bases spanning the gap. CDR3 nucleotides: TGTGCCAGCAGCTTGGATTCCGGGAACACTGAAGCTTTCTTT. Protein: CASSLDSGNTEAFF.

The chain links TRBV28 to TRBJ1-2; no definite D call. Trimming shortened V by 4 bases and J by 2 bases, and 8 bases separated the two germline ends. Germline V lookup: CDR1 MDHEN, CDR2 SYDVKM. CDR3 length: 13 residues. The CDR3 loop is CASSSLPNYGYTF. For the CDR3, the DNA is TGTGCCAGCAGTTCTCTCCCCAACTATGGCTACACCTTC.

The V gene is TRBV10-3, the J gene TRBJ2-1; 9 nucleotides match TRBD1. The CDR3 sequence is 14 residues long. Germline V gives CDR1 ENHRY, CDR2 SYGVKD. J gave up 9 bases and V 4 bases, and 7 bases lay outside the gene matches. CDR3 amino acids: CAISVDRGNFEQFF. The CDR3 DNA is TGTGCCATCAGTGTGGACAGGGGTAATTTTGAGCAGTTCTTC.

This rearrangement joins TRBV24-1 to TRBJ2-2; 9 positions match TRBD2. Per germline, CDR1 KGHDR and CDR2 SFDVKD. V shed 3 bases and J 6 bases; nucleotides not matched to a gene: 4. The CDR3 runs to 15 residues. The CDR3 nucleotides are TGTGCCACCAGTGATACTTCTAGCGGGGCCGGGGAGCTGTTTTTT. This gives the protein CATSDTSSGAGELFF.

The V call is TRBV7-9, the J call TRBJ2-7, with a possible D match to TRBD1 (6 bases). This CDR3 is 12 amino acids long. The germline gives CDR1 SEHNR, CDR2 FQNEAQ (reference sequence). The V end lost 0 bases, the J end lost 12 bases, and 12 bases lay between the germline ends. The CDR3 reads CASSLAKQGMYF. CDR3 sequence (DNA): TGTGCCAGCAGCTTAGCCAAACAGGGAATGTACTTC.

The V gene is TRBV7-2, the J gene TRBJ1-1; D is ambiguous. Germline V CDR1 and CDR2: SGHTA, FQGNSA. Trimming stripped 5 bases from V and 1 base from J, with 11 bases between. There are 14 residues in the CDR3. The CDR3: CASSQSDWNTEAFF. The CDR3 DNA reads as TGTGCCAGCAGCCAATCAGACTGGAACACTGAAGCTTTCTTT. The full variable domain, rest sourced from reference TRBV7-2 and TRBJ1-1, is GAGVSQSPSNKVTEKGKDVELRCDPISGHTALYWYRQSLGQGLEFLIYFQGNSAPDKSGLPSDRFSAERTGGSVSTLTIQRTQQEDSAVYLCASSQSDWNTEAFFGQGTRLTVV.

The rearrangement joins TRBV13 to TRBJ2-7; 7 bases match TRBD2. The V and J ends lost 10 bases and 9 bases, in that order; junction bases with no gene match: 18. The CDR3 is 14 residues long. Per germline, CDR1 PRHDT and CDR2 FYEKMQ (reference sequence). The chain's CDR3 is CATLRRTRDLRQYF. The CDR3 region has the DNA TGTGCCACCCTCAGAAGGACTAGAGACCTTAGGCAGTACTTC.

The chain couples TRBV28 to TRBJ2-6; 10 bases fit TRBD1. The CDR3 is 18 amino acids. V was pared by 8 bases and J by 1 base, with 11 bases of the junction left unmatched. Germline-derived CDR1 and CDR2 are MDHEN and SYDVKM. The CDR3 sequence: CASSSGQGFFSGANVLTF. The CDR3 bases are TGTGCCAGCTCCTCGGGACAGGGGTTTTTTTCTGGGGCCAACGTCCTGACTTTC. Looking up the rest from reference TRBV28 and TRBJ2-6 gives the full variable domain: DVKVTQSSRYLVKRTGEKVFLECVQDMDHENMFWYRQDPGLGLRLIYFSYDVKMKEKGDIPEGYSVSREKKERFSLILESASTNQTSMYLCASSSGQGFFSGANVLTFGAGSRLTVL.